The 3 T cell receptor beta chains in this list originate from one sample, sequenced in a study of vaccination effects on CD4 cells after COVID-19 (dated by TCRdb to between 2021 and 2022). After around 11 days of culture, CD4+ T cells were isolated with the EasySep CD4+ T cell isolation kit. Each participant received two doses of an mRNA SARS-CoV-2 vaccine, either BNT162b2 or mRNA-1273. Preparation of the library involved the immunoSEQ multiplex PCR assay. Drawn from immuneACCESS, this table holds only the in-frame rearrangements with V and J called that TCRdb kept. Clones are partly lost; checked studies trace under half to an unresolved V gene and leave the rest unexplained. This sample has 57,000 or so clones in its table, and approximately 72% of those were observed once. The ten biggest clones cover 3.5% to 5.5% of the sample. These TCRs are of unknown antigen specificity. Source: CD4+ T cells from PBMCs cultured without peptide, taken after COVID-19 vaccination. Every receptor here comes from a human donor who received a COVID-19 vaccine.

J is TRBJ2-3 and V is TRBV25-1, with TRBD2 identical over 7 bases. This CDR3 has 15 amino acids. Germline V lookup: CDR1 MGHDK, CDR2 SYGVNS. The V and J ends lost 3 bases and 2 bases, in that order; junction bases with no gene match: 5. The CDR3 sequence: CASSEGGIYTDTQYF. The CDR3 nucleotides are TGTGCCAGCAGTGAGGGGGGGATTTACACAGATACGCAGTATTTT.

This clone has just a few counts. CDR3 coding DNA: TGCGCCAGCAGCTTGGGGGCGTCTGGAAACACCATATATTTT. Its translation: CASSLGASGNTIYF. The rearrangement links TRBV5-1 to TRBJ1-3; D is uncertain. The ends were cut back, 0 bases at V and 1 base at J, with 5 bases in the middle. Germline V CDR1 and CDR2: SGHRS, YFSETQ. The CDR3 has 14 amino acids.

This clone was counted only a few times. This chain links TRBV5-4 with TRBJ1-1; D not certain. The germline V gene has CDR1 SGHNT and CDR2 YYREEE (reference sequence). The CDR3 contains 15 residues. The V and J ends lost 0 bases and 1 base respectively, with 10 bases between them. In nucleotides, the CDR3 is TGTGCCAGCAGCTTGGACGGGATCGCGAACACTGAAGCTTTCTTT. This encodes CASSLDGIANTEAFF.